Presented here are 11 T cell receptor beta chains from one specimen sequenced in a study of CD8 T cells in ankylosing spondylitis. Overall study results and limits: Blood of patients with ankylosing spondylitis appeared to be characterized by a TCR beta motif of several highly homologous variants.

These receptors' targets are unknown. MiXCR, applied by TCRdb to the 5' RACE reads, yields one record per CDR3 protein. The repertoire holds 390,000 or so distinct CDR3 sequences, with around 24% as singletons. Sample: blood, either unsorted or a sorted T cell fraction (not recorded which). These receptors were collected from a male donor with ankylosing spondylitis.

V and J are TRBV6-5 and TRBJ2-3, with TRBD1 identical over 7 bases. There are 18 residues in the CDR3. V lost 0 bases to trimming and J lost 2 bases; unmatched junction nucleotides: 11. Germline V CDR1 and CDR2: MNHEY, SVGAGI. The CDR3 protein is CASSYSRGQNTITDTQYF. CDR3 bases: TGTGCCAGCAGTTACTCGAGGGGGCAGAATACCATCACAGATACGCAGTATTTT.

This clonotype was detected a few times. V usage is TRBV2 and J usage is TRBJ1-5, with a weak D call TRBD1 (5 bases). Trimming removed 5 bases from V and 6 bases from J, with 14 bases in between. The V gene's germline CDR1 is SNHLY and CDR2 FYNNEI. This CDR3 comprises 14 residues. CDR3 sequence: CASSPPAGGQPQHF. The CDR3, as DNA: TGTGCCAGCAGTCCCCCGGCGGGGGGTCAGCCCCAGCATTTT.

This sequence joins TRBV20-1 and TRBJ2-7, with D unresolved. CDR3 length: 15 amino acids. In germline, CDR1 is DFQATT, CDR2 SNEGSKA (reference sequence). Trimming took off 6 bases at V and 2 bases at J, with 20 bases between the two ends. CDR3 coding DNA: TGCAGTGCAAGGCACGACCAGCGTGGGGCCTACGAGCAGTACTTC. This codes for CSARHDQRGAYEQYF.

The genes are TRBV6-2 or TRBV6-3 and TRBJ2-2, with D perhaps assigned TRBD1 or TRBD2 (5 bases each). V lost 7 bases and J 6 bases, leaving 15 bases between the germline ends. The CDR3 is made up of 14 amino acids. The germline V gene encodes CDR1 MNHEY and CDR2 SVGEGT. This CDR3 reads CASIATRGAGELFF. For the CDR3, the DNA is TGTGCCAGCATTGCCACGAGGGGTGCCGGGGAGCTGTTTTTT.

This clonotype was found a few times. The V call is TRBV12-3 or TRBV12-4, the J call TRBJ2-5; D is possibly TRBD2 (6 bases). This CDR3 region has 13 residues. V lost 7 bases, J lost 3 bases, and 12 bases lay in between. Here the CDR3 reads CASTPWEEETQYF. For the CDR3, the DNA is TGTGCCAGCACCCCTTGGGAGGAAGAGACCCAGTACTTC.

The chain carries TRBV6-1 and TRBJ2-2, with TRBD2 matching 7 bases. The germline CDR1 and CDR2 sequences are MNHNS and SASEGT. The CDR3 consists of 14 residues. The trim removed 5 bases at V and 6 bases at J, leaving 6 bases unmatched. The CDR3 sequence is CASSPARGAGELFF. Written as DNA, the CDR3 is TGTGCCAGCAGTCCTGCCCGGGGGGCCGGGGAGCTGTTTTTT.

This clonotype was seen repeatedly, ten times or more. The chain joins TRBV5-1 to TRBJ1-1, with 8 nucleotides matching TRBD1. The ends lost 4 bases at V and 0 bases at J; junction bases unmatched: 5. This CDR3 comprises 15 residues. Germline V gene lookup returns CDR1 SGHRS and CDR2 YFSETQ. The CDR3 nucleotides read TGCGCCAGCAGCCGTAGGACAGGGATGAACACTGAAGCTTTCTTT. Its translation is CASSRRTGMNTEAFF.

The V and J genes are TRBV11-3 and TRBJ2-1; 9 positions agree with TRBD2. The ends lost 7 bases at V and 8 bases at J; junction bases unmatched: 15. CDR1 SGHNT and CDR2 YENEEA come from the germline V gene. The CDR3 covers 16 residues. The CDR3 bases are TGTGCCAGCAAGTACACCCGAACTAGCGGGTGGGATGAGCAGTTCTTC. It translates to CASKYTRTSGWDEQFF.

J is TRBJ2-5 and V is TRBV28, with D maybe TRBD2 (6 bases). This CDR3 has 14 amino acids. V was clipped by 6 bases and J by 5 bases, with 16 bases between them. Germline V lookup: CDR1 MDHEN, CDR2 SYDVKM. In DNA, the CDR3 is TGTGCCAGCAGGGGCGGGGCTGAGAGGGAGACCCAGTACTTC. Protein product: CASRGGAERETQYF. The full variable domain, its missing parts supplied by reference TRBV28 and TRBJ2-5, is DVKVTQSSRYLVKRTGEKVFLECVQDMDHENMFWYRQDPGLGLRLIYFSYDVKMKEKGDIPEGYSVSREKKERFSLILESASTNQTSMYLCASRGGAERETQYFGPGTRLLVL.

This rearrangement joins TRBV27 to TRBJ2-7; 8 bases align to TRBD1. J was trimmed by 5 bases and V by 6 bases; bases with no gene match: 6. This CDR3 comprises 13 residues. Germline V lookup: CDR1 MNHEY, CDR2 SMNVEV (reference sequence). The CDR3 here is CASRGRQGHEQYF. As DNA, the CDR3 is TGTGCCAGCAGGGGCAGACAGGGGCACGAGCAGTACTTC.

The table lists this clonotype with a few counts. V is TRBV20-1 and J is TRBJ2-5; D is perhaps TRBD2 (6 bases). Germline V CDR1 and CDR2: DFQATT, SNEGSKA (reference sequence). V was pared by 5 bases and J by 2 bases, with 9 bases between. The CDR3 extends over 12 amino acids. CDR3 protein: CSASGDQETQYF. CDR3 DNA sequence: TGCAGTGCTTCGGGAGATCAAGAGACCCAGTACTTC.